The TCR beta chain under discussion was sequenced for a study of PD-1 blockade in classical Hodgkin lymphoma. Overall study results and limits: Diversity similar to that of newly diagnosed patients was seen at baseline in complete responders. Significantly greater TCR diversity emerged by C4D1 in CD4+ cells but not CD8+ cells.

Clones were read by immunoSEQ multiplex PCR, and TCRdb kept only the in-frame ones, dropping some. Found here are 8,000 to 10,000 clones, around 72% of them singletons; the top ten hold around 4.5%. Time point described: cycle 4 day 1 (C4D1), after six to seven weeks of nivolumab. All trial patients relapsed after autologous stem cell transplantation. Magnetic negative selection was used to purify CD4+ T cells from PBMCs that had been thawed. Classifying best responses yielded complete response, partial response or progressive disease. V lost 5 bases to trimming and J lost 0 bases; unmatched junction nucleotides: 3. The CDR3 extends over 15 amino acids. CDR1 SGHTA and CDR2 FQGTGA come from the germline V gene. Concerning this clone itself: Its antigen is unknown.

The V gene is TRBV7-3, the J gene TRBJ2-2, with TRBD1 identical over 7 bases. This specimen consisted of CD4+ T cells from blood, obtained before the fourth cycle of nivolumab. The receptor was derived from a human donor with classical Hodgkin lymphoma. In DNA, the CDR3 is TGTGCCAGCAGCGTCCAGGGGGCGAACACCGGGGAGCTGTTTTTT. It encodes CASSVQGANTGELFF. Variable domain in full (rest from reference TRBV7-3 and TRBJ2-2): GAGVSQTPSNKVTEKGKYVELRCDPISGHTALYWYRQSLGQGPEFLIYFQGTGAADDSGLPNDRFFAVRPEGSVSTLKIQRTERGDSAVYLCASSVQGANTGELFFGEGSRLTVL.